The 7 T cell receptor beta chains listed next were all sequenced from one sample in a study of blood T cells in healthy people across ages. Combining a sample-barcoded 5' primer with a J-beta primer mix, a second PCR ran for roughly 7 to 12 cycles. TCRdb re-called the 5' RACE reads with MiXCR, one entry per CDR3 protein. The data contain over 450,000 distinct CDR3 sequences, approximately 25% of them seen just once; the ten biggest clones take up just under 9%. The same specimen was also included in a second study, on T cells of mothers and their children.

The source material was blood. The source of these receptors is a boy under 18 in good health.

This clonotype has just a few counts. The rearrangement links TRBV7-2 to TRBJ2-1, with a tentative D call TRBD2 (6 bases). Germline V gene sequence: CDR1 SGHTA, CDR2 FQGNSA. The CDR3 covers 14 residues. V was clipped by 5 bases and J by 0 bases, with 8 bases between them. The DNA of the CDR3 is TGTGCCAGCAGCGGGGGGAACTCCTACAATGAGCAGTTCTTC. Encoded protein: CASSGGNSYNEQFF.

This clonotype appeared a few times. The chain recombines TRBV7-9 with TRBJ2-5; D possibly matches TRBD1 or TRBD2 (5 bases each). CDR1 is SEHNR, CDR2 FQNEAQ, per germline (reference sequence). Trimming took 5 bases from V and 4 from J, leaving 20 bases between them. The CDR3 spans 16 residues. This CDR3 is CASSQGTDPRRETQYF. CDR3 nucleotides: TGTGCCAGCAGCCAAGGGACGGATCCTCGAAGAGAGACCCAGTACTTC.

This sequence joins TRBV28 and TRBJ2-7, with D perhaps being TRBD1 or TRBD2 (5 bases each). This CDR3 has 15 amino acids. With 6 bases removed from V and 0 bases from J, the gap between germline ends came to 15 bases. The germline V gene encodes CDR1 MDHEN and CDR2 SYDVKM. CDR3 bases: TGTGCCAGCAGCCCCCCCACCGGGGCCTCCTACGAGCAGTACTTC. This encodes CASSPPTGASYEQYF.

This clonotype has at least ten counts. This chain connects TRBV28 to TRBJ2-7, with 16 nucleotides matching TRBD2. Germline loops: CDR1 MDHEN, CDR2 SYDVKM. The length of the CDR3 is 15 residues. After removal of 7 bases from V and 10 bases from J, the junction contained 10 bases not matched to a gene. CDR3 DNA sequence: TGTGCCAGCAACACCGGGACTAGCGGGGGGGGGACTCAGTACTTC. This codes for CASNTGTSGGGTQYF. Full variable domain (remainder filled in from reference TRBV28 and TRBJ2-7): DVKVTQSSRYLVKRTGEKVFLECVQDMDHENMFWYRQDPGLGLRLIYFSYDVKMKEKGDIPEGYSVSREKKERFSLILESASTNQTSMYLCASNTGTSGGGTQYFGPGTRLTVT.

This clonotype was counted a few times. The chain combines TRBV7-2 with TRBJ1-3; TRBD1 aligns across 7 bases. The CDR3 consists of 20 residues. CDR1 and CDR2 from the germline V gene are SGHTA and FQGNSA. V gave up 3 bases and J gave up 0 bases; unmatched junction bases: 17. CDR3 bases: TGTGCCAGCAGCTTTAGAGGATCCGGGACAGACCACCTCTCTGGAAACACCATATATTTT. Residues: CASSFRGSGTDHLSGNTIYF.

This chain joins TRBV28 and TRBJ2-4; D is uncertain. The CDR3 has 13 amino acids. V was trimmed by 6 bases and J by 5 bases, leaving 11 bases between them. The germline V gene encodes CDR1 MDHEN and CDR2 SYDVKM. In DNA form, the CDR3 reads TGTGCCAGCAGCGAAGGACCTCAAAACATTCAGTACTTC. Residues: CASSEGPQNIQYF.

The chain carries TRBV6-1 and TRBJ2-7; 7 positions agree with TRBD1. The CDR3 length is 15 residues. Germline V gene lookup returns CDR1 MNHNS and CDR2 SASEGT. V shed 9 bases and J 3 bases; nucleotides not matched to a gene: 14. In DNA form, the CDR3 reads TGTGCCAGTAGAGTTAAGGGGGCTCCCCTCTACGAGCAGTACTTC. Its translation is CASRVKGAPLYEQYF.